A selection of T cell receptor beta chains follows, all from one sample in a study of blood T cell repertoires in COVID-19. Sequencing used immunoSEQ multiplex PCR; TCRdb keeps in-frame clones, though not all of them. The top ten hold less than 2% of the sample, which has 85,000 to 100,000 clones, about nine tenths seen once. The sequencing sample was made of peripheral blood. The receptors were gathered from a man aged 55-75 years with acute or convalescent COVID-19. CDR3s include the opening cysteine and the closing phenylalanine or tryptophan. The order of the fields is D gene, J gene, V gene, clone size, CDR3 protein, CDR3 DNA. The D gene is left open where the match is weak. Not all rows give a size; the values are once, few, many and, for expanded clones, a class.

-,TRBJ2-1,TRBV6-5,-,CASSYLGRASYNEQFF,TGTGCCAGCAGTTATTTAGGGCGGGCCTCCTACAATGAGCAGTTCTTC
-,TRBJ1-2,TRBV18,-,CASSPPATTAYGYTF,TGTGCCAGCTCACCACCCGCTACGACAGCCTATGGCTACACCTTC
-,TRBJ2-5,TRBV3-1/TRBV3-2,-,CASSPDRLLPGWETQYF,TGTGCCAGCAGCCCCGACCGCCTCCTCCCCGGGTGGGAGACCCAGTACTTC
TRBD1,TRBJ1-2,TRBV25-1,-,CASSEPRTGGNYGYTF,TGTGCCAGCAGTGAACCCCGGACAGGGGGCAACTATGGCTACACCTTC
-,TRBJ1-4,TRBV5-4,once,CASSVDRVNEKLFF,TGTGCCAGCAGCGTGGACAGAGTTAATGAAAAACTGTTTTTT
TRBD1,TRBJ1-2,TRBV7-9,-,CASSLETGINYGYTF,TGTGCCAGCAGCTTAGAGACAGGGATTAACTATGGCTACACCTTC
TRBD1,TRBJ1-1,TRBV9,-,CASSISGTGRTEAFF,TGTGCCAGCAGCATATCCGGGACAGGGAGGACTGAAGCTTTCTTT
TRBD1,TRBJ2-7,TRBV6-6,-,CASVQGQGYEQYF,TGTGCCAGCGTCCAGGGACAGGGTTACGAGCAGTACTTC
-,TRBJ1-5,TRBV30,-,CAWSAPGILSNQPQHF,TGTGCCTGGAGCGCCCCAGGAATCTTGAGCAATCAGCCCCAGCATTTT
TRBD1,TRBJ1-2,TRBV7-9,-,CASSIRQGVDYGYTF,TGTGCCAGCAGCATAAGACAGGGGGTAGACTATGGCTACACCTTC
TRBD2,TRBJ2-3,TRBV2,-,CASSEAVVAGGRHF,TGTGCCAGCAGTGAAGCCGTCGTAGCGGGGGGAAGGCATTTT
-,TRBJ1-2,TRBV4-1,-,CASSQVGEGYGYTF,TGCGCCAGCAGCCAAGTTGGAGAGGGCTATGGCTACACCTTC
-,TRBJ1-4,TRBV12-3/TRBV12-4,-,CASTTDNEKLFF,TGTGCCAGCACGACAGACAATGAAAAACTGTTTTTT
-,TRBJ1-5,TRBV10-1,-,CASSRGPSNQPQHF,TGCGCCAGCAGCAGGGGACCTAGCAATCAGCCCCAGCATTTT
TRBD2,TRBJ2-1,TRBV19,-,CASSLAGGAYNEQFF,TGTGCCAGCTCACTAGCGGGGGGGGCCTACAATGAGCAGTTCTTC
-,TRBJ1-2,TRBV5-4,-,CASSFARENYGYTF,TGTGCCAGCAGCTTCGCGCGGGAGAACTATGGCTACACCTTC
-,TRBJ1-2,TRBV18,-,CASSRDRSSNYGYTF,TGTGCCAGCTCCCGCGACAGGTCCTCTAACTATGGCTACACCTTC
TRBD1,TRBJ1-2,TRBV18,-,CASSPATGTMSYTF,TGTGCCAGCTCACCGGCGACAGGGACAATGAGCTACACCTTC
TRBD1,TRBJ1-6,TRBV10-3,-,CAISWTGENSPLHF,TGTGCCATCAGTTGGACAGGGGAAAATTCACCCCTCCACTTT
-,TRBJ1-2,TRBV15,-,CATSRDRGGESYGYTF,TGTGCCACCAGCAGAGATAGGGGAGGGGAGAGCTATGGCTACACCTTC
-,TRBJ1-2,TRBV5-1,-,CASSLWAGGDYGYTF,TGCGCCAGCAGCTTGTGGGCGGGGGGCGACTATGGCTACACCTTC
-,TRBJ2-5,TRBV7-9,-,CASVLGGGETQYF,TGTGCCAGCGTACTCGGTGGAGGTGAGACCCAGTACTTC
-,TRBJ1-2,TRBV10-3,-,CAITSEGQRYGYTF,TGTGCCATCACCTCAGAAGGACAACGCTATGGCTACACCTTC
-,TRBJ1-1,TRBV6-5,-,CASSYGPLFMNTEAFF,TGTGCCAGCAGTTACGGGCCCCTATTCATGAACACTGAAGCTTTCTTT
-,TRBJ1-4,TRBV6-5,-,CASSTGSGGNEKLFF,TGTGCCAGCAGCACAGGTTCCGGCGGTAATGAAAAACTGTTTTTT
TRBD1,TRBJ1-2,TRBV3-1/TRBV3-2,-,CASSPRTGSHYGYTF,TGTGCCAGCAGCCCCCGGACAGGGAGTCACTATGGCTACACCTTC
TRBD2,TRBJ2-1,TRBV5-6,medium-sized,CASSWTLAGGFYSYNEQFF,TGTGCCAGCAGCTGGACCCTAGCGGGGGGATTTTACTCCTACAATGAGCAGTTCTTC
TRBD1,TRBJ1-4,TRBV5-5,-,CASSFNRGQTNEKLFF,TGTGCCAGCAGCTTCAATAGGGGGCAAACTAATGAAAAACTGTTTTTT
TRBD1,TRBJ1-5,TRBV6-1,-,CASSETWDSATGPQHF,TGTGCCAGCAGTGAAACGTGGGACAGCGCAACGGGTCCCCAGCATTTT
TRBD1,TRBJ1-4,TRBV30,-,CAWSGRQGGEKLFF,TGTGCCTGGAGTGGCCGACAGGGCGGAGAAAAACTGTTTTTT
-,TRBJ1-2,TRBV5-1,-,CASSPDSERGYTF,TGCGCCAGCAGCCCGGACAGCGAGAGGGGCTACACCTTC
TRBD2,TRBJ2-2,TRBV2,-,CASRLRRGENTGELFF,TGTGCCAGCAGGTTACGGCGGGGGGAGAACACCGGGGAGCTGTTTTTT
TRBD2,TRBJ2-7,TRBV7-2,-,CASSLGRGRPYEQYF,TGTGCCAGCAGCTTGGGGCGGGGGAGGCCTTACGAGCAGTACTTC
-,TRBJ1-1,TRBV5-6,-,CASSLGLNEAFF,TGTGCCAGCAGCTTGGGACTAAATGAAGCTTTCTTT
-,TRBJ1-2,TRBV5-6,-,CASSLVRANYGYTF,TGTGCCAGCAGCTTGGTCCGGGCTAACTATGGCTACACCTTC
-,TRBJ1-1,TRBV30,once,CAWSVQSAFF,TGTGCCTGGAGTGTACAGTCGGCTTTCTTT
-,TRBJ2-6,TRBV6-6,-,CASSSGANVLTF,TGTGCCAGTTCTTCTGGGGCCAACGTCCTGACTTTC
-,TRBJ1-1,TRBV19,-,CASRAQGMNTEAFF,TGTGCCAGTAGGGCTCAGGGAATGAACACTGAAGCTTTCTTT
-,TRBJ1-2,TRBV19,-,CASSTGYGYGYTF,TGTGCCAGTAGTACCGGGTACGGGTATGGCTACACCTTC
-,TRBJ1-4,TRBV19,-,CASRGVAASEEKLFF,TGTGCCAGTAGAGGGGTCGCTGCATCGGAGGAAAAACTGTTTTTT
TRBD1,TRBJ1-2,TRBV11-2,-,CASSPGGTVYGYTF,TGTGCCAGCAGCCCAGGAGGGACAGTCTATGGCTACACCTTC
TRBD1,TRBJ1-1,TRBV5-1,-,CASSLGTGPLNEAFF,TGCGCCAGCAGCTTGGGGACAGGGCCGTTGAATGAAGCTTTCTTT
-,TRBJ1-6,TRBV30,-,CAWMTNGGSPLHF,TGTGCCTGGATGACGAACGGGGGTTCACCCCTCCACTTT
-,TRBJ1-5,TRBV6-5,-,CASSRQVGQPQHF,TGTGCCAGCAGTCGACAGGTGGGTCAGCCCCAGCATTTT
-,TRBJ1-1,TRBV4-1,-,CASSQEMGAGGGRTEAFF,TGCGCCAGCAGCCAAGAAATGGGGGCGGGAGGGGGACGAACTGAAGCTTTCTTT
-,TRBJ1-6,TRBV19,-,CASSVQGNSPLHF,TGTGCCAGTAGTGTCCAGGGTAATTCACCCCTCCACTTT
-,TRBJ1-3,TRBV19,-,CASSTDTGNTIYF,TGTGCCAGTAGTACCGACACTGGAAACACCATATATTTT
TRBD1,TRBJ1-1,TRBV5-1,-,CASSIGTDTEAFF,TGCGCCAGCAGCATCGGGACAGACACTGAAGCTTTCTTT
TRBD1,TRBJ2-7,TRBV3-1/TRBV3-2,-,CASSPTTGQGEQYF,TGTGCCAGCAGCCCTACAACTGGACAGGGGGAGCAGTACTTC
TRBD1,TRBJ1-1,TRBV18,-,CASSPSEGARTEAFF,TGTGCCAGCTCACCATCGGAGGGGGCGAGGACTGAAGCTTTCTTT
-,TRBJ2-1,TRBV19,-,CASSIQVYSPYNEQFF,TGTGCCAGTAGTATACAGGTTTACTCCCCCTACAATGAGCAGTTCTTC
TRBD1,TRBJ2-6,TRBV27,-,CASKFTGTARPGANVLTF,TGTGCCAGCAAGTTTACAGGGACAGCCCGACCTGGGGCCAACGTCCTGACTTTC
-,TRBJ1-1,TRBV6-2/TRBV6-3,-,CASSYSSPGVVSENMNTEAFF,TGTGCCAGCAGTTACTCGAGCCCGGGGGTCGTCTCAGAGAACATGAACACTGAAGCTTTCTTT
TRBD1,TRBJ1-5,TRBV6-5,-,CASSRDRDNQPQHF,TGTGCCAGCAGTCGGGACAGGGACAATCAGCCCCAGCATTTT
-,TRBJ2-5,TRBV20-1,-,CSASLGGGALGETQYF,TGCAGTGCTAGTTTAGGGGGGGGCGCTTTAGGGGAGACCCAGTACTTC
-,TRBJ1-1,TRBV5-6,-,CASSLSDRPPGFF,TGTGCCAGCAGCTTGTCTGACAGACCCCCGGGTTTCTTT
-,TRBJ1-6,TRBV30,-,CAWSVKWGGYNSPLHF,TGTGCCTGGAGTGTAAAGTGGGGGGGCTATAATTCACCCCTCCACTTT
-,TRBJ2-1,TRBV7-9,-,CASSFGVDYNEQFF,TGTGCCAGCAGCTTCGGTGTCGACTACAATGAGCAGTTCTTC